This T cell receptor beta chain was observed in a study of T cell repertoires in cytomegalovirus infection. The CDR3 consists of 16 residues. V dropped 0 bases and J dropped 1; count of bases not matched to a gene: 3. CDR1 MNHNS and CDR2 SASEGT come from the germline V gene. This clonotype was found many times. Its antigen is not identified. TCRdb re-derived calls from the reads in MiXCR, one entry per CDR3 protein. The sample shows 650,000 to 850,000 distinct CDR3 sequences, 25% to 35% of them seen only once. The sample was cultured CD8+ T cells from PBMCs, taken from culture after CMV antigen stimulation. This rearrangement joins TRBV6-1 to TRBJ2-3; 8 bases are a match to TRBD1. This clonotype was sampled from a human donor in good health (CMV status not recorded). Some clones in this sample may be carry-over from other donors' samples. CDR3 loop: CASSEAAGQGTDTQYF. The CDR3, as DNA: TGTGCCAGCAGTGAAGCGGCGGGACAGGGCACAGATACGCAGTATTTT.